Listed here is a single T cell receptor (beta chain). Antigen specificity is unknown. The table came from immunoSEQ multiplex PCR; TCRdb's copy has only in-frame clones and leaves some out. The table lists hundreds of thousands of clones, around four fifths of them singletons. The donors were in the 120-subject validation cohort, distinct from the roughly 700-subject first cohort. The sample comes from a study of cytomegalovirus exposure and HLA in healthy donors. The study, taken as a whole, reports: Cytomegalovirus-associated status was assigned to around 160 TCR beta chains. It was found in a later analysis that first-cohort TCR clusters tended to co-occur in the roughly 120 validation repertoires. Most TCR sequences were rare, but some public TCRs occurred in many donors.

This receptor was taken from a woman in her late teens or twenties in good health and CMV-seronegative. Sequencing used PBMCs.

CDR3 nucleotides: TGTGCCTGCTTTCCAGGGGGCCCCGGGGAGCTGTTTTTT. Residues: CACFPGGPGELFF. The rearrangement links TRBV30 to TRBJ2-2, with 8 bases lining up with TRBD1. V trimming: 6 bases; J trimming: 6 bases; junction bases outside the gene matches: 6. The CDR3 runs to 13 residues. Germline CDR1 reads GTSNPN; CDR2 reads SVGIG (reference sequence). The full variable domain, with the rest looked up from reference TRBV30 and TRBJ2-2, is SQTIHQWPATLVQPVGSPLSLECTVEGTSNPNLYWYRQAAGRGLQLLFYSVGIGQISSEVPQNLSASRPQDRQFILSSKKLLLSDSGFYLCACFPGGPGELFFGEGSRLTVL.